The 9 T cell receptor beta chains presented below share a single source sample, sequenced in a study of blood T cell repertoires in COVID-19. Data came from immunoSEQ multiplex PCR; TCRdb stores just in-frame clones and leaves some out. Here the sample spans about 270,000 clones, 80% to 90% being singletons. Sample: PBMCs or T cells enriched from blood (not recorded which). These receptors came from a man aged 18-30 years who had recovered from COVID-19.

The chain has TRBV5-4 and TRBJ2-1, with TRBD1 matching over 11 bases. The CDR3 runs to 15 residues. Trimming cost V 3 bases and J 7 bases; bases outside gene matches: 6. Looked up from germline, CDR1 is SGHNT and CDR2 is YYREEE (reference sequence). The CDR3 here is CASSYGTGGLNEQFF. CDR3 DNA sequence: TGTGCCAGCAGCTACGGGACAGGGGGGTTGAATGAGCAGTTCTTC.

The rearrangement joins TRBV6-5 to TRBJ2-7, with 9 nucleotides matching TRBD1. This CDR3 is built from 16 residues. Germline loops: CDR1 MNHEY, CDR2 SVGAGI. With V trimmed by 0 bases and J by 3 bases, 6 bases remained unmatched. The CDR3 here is CASSYSMGQGNYEQYF. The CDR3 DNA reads TGTGCCAGCAGTTACTCAATGGGACAGGGTAACTACGAGCAGTACTTC.

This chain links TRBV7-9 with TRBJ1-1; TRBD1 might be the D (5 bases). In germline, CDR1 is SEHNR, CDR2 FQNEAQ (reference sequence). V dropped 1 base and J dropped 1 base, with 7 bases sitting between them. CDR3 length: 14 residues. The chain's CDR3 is CASSLGRANTEAFF. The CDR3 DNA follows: TGTGCCAGCAGCTTAGGCAGGGCGAACACTGAAGCTTTCTTT. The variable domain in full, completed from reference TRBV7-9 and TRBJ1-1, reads DTGVSQNPRHKITKRGQNVTFRCDPISEHNRLYWYRQTLGQGPEFLTYFQNEAQLEKSRLLSDRFSAERPKGSFSTLEIQRTEQGDSAMYLCASSLGRANTEAFFGQGTRLTVV.

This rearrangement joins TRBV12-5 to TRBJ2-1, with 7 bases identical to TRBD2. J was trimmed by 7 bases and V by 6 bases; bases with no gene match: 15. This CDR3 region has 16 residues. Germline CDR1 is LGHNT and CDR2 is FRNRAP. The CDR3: CASGRPPGTTTNEQFF. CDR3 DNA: TGTGCTAGTGGCCGCCCCCCCGGGACTACAACGAATGAGCAGTTCTTC.

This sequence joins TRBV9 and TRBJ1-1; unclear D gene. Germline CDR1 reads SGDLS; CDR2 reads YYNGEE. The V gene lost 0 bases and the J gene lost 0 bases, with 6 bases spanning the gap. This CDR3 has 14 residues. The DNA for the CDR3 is TGTGCCAGCAGCGTAGGACTATTGAACACTGAAGCTTTCTTT. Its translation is CASSVGLLNTEAFF.

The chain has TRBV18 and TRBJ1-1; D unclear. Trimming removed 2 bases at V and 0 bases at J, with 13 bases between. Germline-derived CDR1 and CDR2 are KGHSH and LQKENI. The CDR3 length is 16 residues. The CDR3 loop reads CASSPGQILMNTEAFF. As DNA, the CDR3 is TGTGCCAGCTCACCAGGGCAGATCCTCATGAACACTGAAGCTTTCTTT.

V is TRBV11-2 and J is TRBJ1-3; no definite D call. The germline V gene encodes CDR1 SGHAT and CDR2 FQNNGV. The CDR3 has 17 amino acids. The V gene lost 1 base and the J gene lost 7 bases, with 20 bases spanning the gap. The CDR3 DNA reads TGTGCCAGCAGCTTAGGTCATGACACTTTCCTGTGGAACACCATATATTTT. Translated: CASSLGHDTFLWNTIYF.

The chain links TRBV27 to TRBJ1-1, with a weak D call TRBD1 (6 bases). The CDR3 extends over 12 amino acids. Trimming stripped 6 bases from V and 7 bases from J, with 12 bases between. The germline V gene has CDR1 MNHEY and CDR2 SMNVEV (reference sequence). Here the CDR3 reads CASSRRGGEAFF. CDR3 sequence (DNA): TGTGCCAGCAGCCGCAGGGGTGGTGAAGCTTTCTTT.

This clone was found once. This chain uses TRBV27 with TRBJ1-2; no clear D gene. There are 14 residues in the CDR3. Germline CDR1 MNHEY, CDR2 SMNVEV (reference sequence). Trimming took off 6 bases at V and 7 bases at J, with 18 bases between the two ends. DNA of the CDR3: TGTGCCAGCAGGCGGGAGGGTCGGGTGAGTGGCTACACCTTC. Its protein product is CASRREGRVSGYTF.